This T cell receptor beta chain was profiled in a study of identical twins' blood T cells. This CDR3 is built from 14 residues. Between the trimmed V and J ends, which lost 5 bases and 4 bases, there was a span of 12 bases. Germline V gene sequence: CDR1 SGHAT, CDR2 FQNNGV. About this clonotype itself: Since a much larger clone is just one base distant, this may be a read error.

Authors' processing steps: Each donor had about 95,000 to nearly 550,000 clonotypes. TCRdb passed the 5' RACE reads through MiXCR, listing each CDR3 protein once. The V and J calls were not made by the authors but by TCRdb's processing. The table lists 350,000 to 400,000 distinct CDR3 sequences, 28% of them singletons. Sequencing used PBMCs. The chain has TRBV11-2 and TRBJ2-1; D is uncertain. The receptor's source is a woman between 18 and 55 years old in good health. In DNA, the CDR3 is TGTGCCAGCAGCGGTATTCTAGATTACAATGAGCAGTTCTTC. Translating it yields CASSGILDYNEQFF.